This T cell receptor beta chain was identified in a study of Graves' ophthalmopathy and Graves' hyperthyroidism. The wider study: Peripheral blood was collected at initial diagnosis, before any treatment.

From RNA, the CDR3 regions of TCR beta chains were amplified and sequenced. Following a first-round RT-PCR that used HTBI primers, a second-round multiplex PCR was carried out. TCRdb re-called the multiplex PCR reads with MiXCR, one entry per CDR3 protein. The sample yields just over 600,000 distinct CDR3 sequences, 22% seen once. The V and J ends lost 4 bases and 6 bases respectively, with 9 bases between them. Looked up from germline, CDR1 is SQVTM and CDR2 is ANQGSEA. The CDR3 loop spans 11 amino acids. If patients had other autoimmune diseases, uncontrolled infections, pregnancy or lactation, they were excluded.

This chain joins TRBV29-1 and TRBJ1-2; D is uncertain. The TCR originated in a woman younger than 30 with stable Graves' hyperthyroidism. Some clones in this sample may be carry-over from other donors' samples. Specimen: peripheral blood. This CDR3 is CSVGVPHGYTF. For the CDR3, the DNA is TGCAGCGTTGGGGTGCCCCATGGCTACACCTTC.